This note documents a single T cell receptor beta chain sequence. Stated time point: recipient sample about 28 days before transplant, after cytoreduction. The data were obtained in a study of T cell clonotyping in hematopoietic cell transplantation. Germline V gives CDR1 SGHRS, CDR2 YFSETQ. The CDR3 contains 17 residues. J was trimmed by 4 bases and V by 4 bases; bases with no gene match: 11. Here immunoSEQ multiplex PCR was the method, and the copy in TCRdb shows in-frame clones only, minus some. The repertoire holds around 40,000 clones, with around 95% as singletons. This specimen consisted of peripheral blood mononuclear cells, obtained before stem cell transplant. The clonotype originates from a man aged 35-49 years with chronic myeloid leukemia. Some clones in this sample may be carry-over from other donors' samples. This chain joins TRBV5-1 and TRBJ1-1, with TRBD1 matching 12 bases. This CDR3 is CASSQGQGATAGTEAFF. The DNA of the CDR3 is TGCGCCAGCAGCCAGGGACAGGGGGCCACCGCGGGCACTGAAGCTTTCTTT.